This is a list of T cell receptor beta chains from one sample in a study of blood T cell repertoires in COVID-19. Assay used: immunoSEQ multiplex PCR; TCRdb lists only in-frame clones, some missing. The sample includes about 100,000 clones, 85% of them seen just once. The specimen sequenced was peripheral blood. The receptors shown here come from a woman in her 70s with active or convalescent COVID-19. Each CDR3 is given with its conserved first and last residue. Fields, in order: clone size, J gene, V gene, CDR3 protein. A clone size is listed for some rows: how often the clone was seen (once, few, many), or a class if it is expanded.

clone_size: .; j_call: TRBJ1-3; v_call: TRBV7-9; cdr3_aa: CASSSDRGSGNTIYF
clone_size: .; j_call: TRBJ1-2; v_call: TRBV29-1; cdr3_aa: CSAGQGADNYGYTF
clone_size: few; j_call: TRBJ2-7; v_call: TRBV30; cdr3_aa: CAWSAGVYEQYF
clone_size: .; j_call: TRBJ1-1; v_call: TRBV19; cdr3_aa: CASSIRISVNTEAFF
clone_size: .; j_call: TRBJ1-2; v_call: TRBV7-2; cdr3_aa: CASSLVSYGYTF
clone_size: .; j_call: TRBJ2-1; v_call: TRBV24-1; cdr3_aa: CATSDLWRVEQFF
clone_size: .; j_call: TRBJ1-3; v_call: TRBV18; cdr3_aa: CASSPSGAGNTIYF
clone_size: .; j_call: TRBJ2-3; v_call: TRBV6-2/TRBV6-3; cdr3_aa: CASSYPGLAYTDTQYF
clone_size: .; j_call: TRBJ1-3; v_call: TRBV2; cdr3_aa: CASSELGGIGNTIYF
clone_size: .; j_call: TRBJ2-7; v_call: TRBV28; cdr3_aa: CASTSTGGVSYEQYF
clone_size: .; j_call: TRBJ1-3; v_call: TRBV2; cdr3_aa: CASSRGTSGNTIYF
clone_size: .; j_call: TRBJ2-1; v_call: TRBV18; cdr3_aa: CASSFSRQVASYNEQFF
clone_size: once; j_call: TRBJ2-3; v_call: TRBV24-1; cdr3_aa: CATSDPGQKTDTQYF
clone_size: .; j_call: TRBJ2-3; v_call: TRBV7-9; cdr3_aa: CASSSLAGGPIDTQYF
clone_size: .; j_call: TRBJ2-2; v_call: TRBV10-3; cdr3_aa: CAIGGDRGFTGELFF
clone_size: .; j_call: TRBJ1-1; v_call: TRBV6-2/TRBV6-3; cdr3_aa: CASSYFRGTEAFF
clone_size: .; j_call: TRBJ2-7; v_call: TRBV19; cdr3_aa: CASSDRGYEQYF
clone_size: .; j_call: TRBJ1-1; v_call: TRBV1; cdr3_aa: CTSSQFGRVRGTEAFF
clone_size: .; j_call: TRBJ1-5; v_call: TRBV21-1; cdr3_aa: CASSSTGSNQPQHF
clone_size: .; j_call: TRBJ2-2; v_call: TRBV27; cdr3_aa: CASSTGRAGELFF
clone_size: .; j_call: TRBJ2-7; v_call: TRBV27; cdr3_aa: CASKGSYEQYF
clone_size: .; j_call: TRBJ2-1; v_call: TRBV24-1; cdr3_aa: CATSGPGLAFLNEQFF
clone_size: .; j_call: TRBJ1-2; v_call: TRBV9; cdr3_aa: CASSPRGLDGYTF
clone_size: .; j_call: TRBJ2-4; v_call: TRBV28; cdr3_aa: CASTPRGAALENIQYF
clone_size: .; j_call: TRBJ2-2; v_call: TRBV28; cdr3_aa: CASRFPLTGELFF
clone_size: .; j_call: TRBJ2-3; v_call: TRBV5-4; cdr3_aa: CASSLTSGGDWDTQYF
clone_size: .; j_call: TRBJ2-7; v_call: TRBV2; cdr3_aa: CASRGEGSREQYF
clone_size: .; j_call: TRBJ2-3; v_call: TRBV4-3; cdr3_aa: CASSHGTQDTQYF
clone_size: .; j_call: TRBJ1-1; v_call: TRBV5-1; cdr3_aa: CASSDNKQGATEAFF
clone_size: .; j_call: TRBJ1-1; v_call: TRBV6-6; cdr3_aa: CASSYQGNTEAFF
clone_size: .; j_call: TRBJ1-6; v_call: TRBV11-2; cdr3_aa: CASSTTETGLNSPLHF
clone_size: .; j_call: TRBJ1-2; v_call: TRBV19; cdr3_aa: CASNFGTGDGYTF